Sequencing of this T cell receptor (beta chain) was carried out in a study of cytomegalovirus exposure and HLA in healthy donors. Across the whole study: Drawn from HLA-typed donors, tens of millions of unique TCRs were held in an early data release. Most genotyped donors, roughly 80% of about 430, had Caucasian-associated genetic ancestry.

Findings of the study overall: Later genetic work tied a missense DCLRE1C variant to beta-chain V and J trimming. Analyses of presence/absence relied on an assumption of roughly uniform sequencing depth across donors.

The PCR had 60 Vbeta and 13 Jbeta primers. Clones were sequenced by immunoSEQ multiplex PCR, and TCRdb holds only the in-frame ones, with some missing. This sample has over 150,000 clones, with 68% found just once. The V gene's germline CDR1 is LNHDA and CDR2 SQIVND (reference sequence). This CDR3 is built from 14 residues. Trimming removed 5 bases at V and 0 bases at J, with 10 bases between. Notes on this clone: Its antigen is undetermined.

The sample taken for sequencing was PBMCs. This sequence originates from a woman in her 40s in good health and CMV-seropositive. This chain joins TRBV19 and TRBJ1-1; the D gene is possibly TRBD1 (5 bases). The CDR3, as DNA: TGTGCCAGTAGTCGGTCGACAGTGAACACTGAAGCTTTCTTT. Protein: CASSRSTVNTEAFF.